The TCR beta chain described here comes from a study of Graves' ophthalmopathy and Graves' hyperthyroidism. General study findings and limits: Also, most clonotypes expanded in the thyroid above 0.001 frequency appeared in blood.

Orbital computed tomography and thyroid ultrasound, along with TRAb, serum thyroxine and clinical symptoms, underpinned diagnosis. It was from over 8.5 ml of fresh peripheral blood that the PBMCs came. This clonotype was seen repeatedly, ten times or more. Its target is unknown. Amplification from RNA transcripts yielded the TCR beta CDR3 regions. RT-PCR with HTBI primers came first, then second-round multiplex PCR. TCRdb analysed the multiplex PCR reads with MiXCR anew, one entry per CDR3 protein. The sample lists about 500,000 distinct CDR3 sequences; approximately 15% were seen once. Trimming cost V 5 bases and J 4 bases; bases outside gene matches: 6. Germline assignment: CDR1 MNHEY and CDR2 SVGAGI. This CDR3 is 15 amino acids long.

The clonotype comes from a woman aged 25 to 39 with Graves' ophthalmopathy. The sample taken for sequencing was blood. The genes are TRBV6-5 and TRBJ1-5, with TRBD1 identical over 9 bases. CDR3 DNA: TGTGCCAGCAGTCACCGGGACAGGGCTAATCAGCCCCAGCATTTT. Amino acids: CASSHRDRANQPQHF.